Presented here are 10 T cell receptor beta chains from one specimen sequenced in a study of T cells in Graves' hyperthyroidism and ophthalmopathy. Regions amplified from RNA transcripts were the TCR beta CDR3 regions. First-round RT-PCR with HTBI primers amplified the TCR CDR3 region. TCRdb independently ran MiXCR on the multiplex PCR reads; one entry per CDR3 protein. Altogether over 250,000 distinct CDR3 sequences are present, 25% being singletons, with the ten largest covering over 25%. The sample comprised blood. The receptors were gathered from a man aged 35 to 55 with Graves' hyperthyroidism that later progressed to Graves' ophthalmopathy.

The table lists this clonotype with many counts. The chain combines TRBV29-1 with TRBJ1-2; D gene unclear. CDR1 and CDR2 from the germline V gene are SQVTM and ANQGSEA. V lost 7 bases to trimming and J lost 5 bases, with 11 bases between them. This CDR3 region has 11 residues. Here the CDR3 reads CSAGVRYGYTF. The CDR3 DNA reads TGCAGCGCAGGAGTACGGTATGGCTACACCTTC.

This clonotype rates as medium-sized. The chain joins TRBV9 to TRBJ1-1; 10 nucleotides agree with TRBD1. V gave up 4 bases and J gave up 4 bases; unmatched junction bases: 1. The CDR3 loop spans 13 amino acids. Germline CDR1 reads SGDLS; CDR2 reads YYNGEE. CDR3 DNA: TGTGCCAGCAGCTGGACAGGGGGCACTGAAGCTTTCTTT. This gives the protein CASSWTGGTEAFF.

This clonotype has a count of ten or more. The chain uses TRBV19 and TRBJ1-1, with D tentatively TRBD1 (6 bases). Germline V gives CDR1 LNHDA, CDR2 SQIVND (reference sequence). The CDR3 spans 14 residues. V lost 10 bases to trimming and J lost 1 base, with 16 bases between them. In DNA form, the CDR3 reads TGTGCCACGTGGGGGGGGCTTAGGAACACTGAAGCTTTCTTT. Amino acid sequence: CATWGGLRNTEAFF.

This clonotype has a count of ten or more. The V call is TRBV18, the J call TRBJ1-5; D uncertain. Looked up from germline, CDR1 is KGHSH and CDR2 is LQKENI. With 4 bases removed from V and 0 bases from J, the gap between germline ends came to 7 bases. The CDR3 runs 14 residues. The CDR3 bases are TGTGCCAGCTCACTCCAGGTTAGCAATCAGCCCCAGCATTTT. Translated, it gives CASSLQVSNQPQHF.

This chain joins TRBV29-1 and TRBJ2-7; D assignment may be TRBD1 or TRBD2 (6 bases each). Trimming took off 3 bases at V and 1 base at J, with 13 bases between the two ends. CDR1 is SQVTM, CDR2 ANQGSEA, per germline. CDR3 length: 14 amino acids. The CDR3 sequence is CSVEAGTFSYEQYF. The CDR3 nucleotides are TGCAGCGTTGAGGCGGGGACATTTTCCTACGAGCAGTACTTC.

This clonotype was picked up many times. This chain links TRBV20-1 with TRBJ1-1; D remains unclear. The germline V gene has CDR1 DFQATT and CDR2 SNEGSKA (reference sequence). The CDR3 has 13 residues. Trimming took 3 bases from V and 2 from J, leaving 10 bases between them. The CDR3 sequence is CSASSDTNTEAFF. The CDR3 DNA follows: TGCAGTGCTAGTTCTGACACTAACACTGAAGCTTTCTTT.

This sequence joins TRBV7-8 and TRBJ1-5; unclear D gene. V lost 4 bases and J 3 bases, leaving 7 bases between the germline ends. Germline CDR1 is SGHVS and CDR2 is FQNEAQ. The CDR3 contains 13 residues. CDR3 coding DNA: TGTGCCAGCAGCTCGAGAGTCAATCAGCCCCAGCATTTT. This translates into CASSSRVNQPQHF.

This clonotype was recorded many times. The chain joins TRBV27 to TRBJ2-2; 7 bases are shared with TRBD1. Trimming cost V 6 bases and J 6 bases; bases outside gene matches: 13. Germline assignment: CDR1 MNHEY and CDR2 SMNVEV (reference sequence). The CDR3 has 16 amino acids. The CDR3 nucleotides read TGTGCCAGCAGCCACCAGACAGGGCGCTCGGCCGGGGAGCTGTTTTTT. Protein sequence: CASSHQTGRSAGELFF.

This clonotype was counted ten times or more. The chain carries TRBV30 and TRBJ1-5, with 8 positions matching TRBD1. The CDR3 has 13 residues. V gave up 1 base and J gave up 6 bases; unmatched junction bases: 2. Per germline, CDR1 GTSNPN and CDR2 SVGIG (reference sequence). The CDR3 spells CAWSAGGGQPQHF. The CDR3 nucleotides are TGTGCCTGGAGTGCAGGGGGCGGTCAGCCCCAGCATTTT.

The chain recombines TRBV20-1 with TRBJ2-2; D call uncertain. The V gene lost 3 bases and the J gene lost 0 bases, with 5 bases spanning the gap. Germline V gene lookup returns CDR1 DFQATT and CDR2 SNEGSKA (reference sequence). The CDR3 totals 13 residues. DNA of the CDR3: TGCAGTGCTAGTACGGCGAACACCGGGGAGCTGTTTTTT. The encoded protein is CSASTANTGELFF.